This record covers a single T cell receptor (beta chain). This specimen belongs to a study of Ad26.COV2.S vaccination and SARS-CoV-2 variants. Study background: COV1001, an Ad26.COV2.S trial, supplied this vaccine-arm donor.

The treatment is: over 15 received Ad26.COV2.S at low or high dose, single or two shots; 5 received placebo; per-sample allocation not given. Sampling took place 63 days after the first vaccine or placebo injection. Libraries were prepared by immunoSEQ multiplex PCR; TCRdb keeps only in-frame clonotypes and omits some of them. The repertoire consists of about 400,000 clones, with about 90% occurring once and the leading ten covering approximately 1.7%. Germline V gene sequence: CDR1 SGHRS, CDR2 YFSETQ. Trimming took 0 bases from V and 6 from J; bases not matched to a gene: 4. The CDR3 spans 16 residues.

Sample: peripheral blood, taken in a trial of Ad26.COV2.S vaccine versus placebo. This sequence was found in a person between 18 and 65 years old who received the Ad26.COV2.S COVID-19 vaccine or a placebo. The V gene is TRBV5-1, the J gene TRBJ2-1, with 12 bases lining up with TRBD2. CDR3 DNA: TGCGCCAGCAGCTTGGGGCTAGCGGGGGGGCTCAATGAGCAGTTCTTC. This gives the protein CASSLGLAGGLNEQFF.